One TCR beta chain is described in this entry. The sample contains more than one DNA sequence encoding this CDR3. The repertoire was sequenced with immunoSEQ multiplex PCR; TCRdb's copy has only in-frame clones and lacks some. The sample has a few hundred thousand clones; around 87% are singletons. The sample originates from a study of blood T cell repertoires in COVID-19. CDR1 is GTSNPN, CDR2 SVGIG, per germline (reference sequence). V lost 1 base, J lost 7 bases, and 11 bases lay in between. CDR3 size: 13 residues. V usage is TRBV30 and J usage is TRBJ1-5; the D gene is possibly TRBD1 (6 bases). Sequencing was carried out using PBMCs or T cells enriched from blood (not recorded which). This clonotype was sampled from a man between 25 and 39 years old who had recovered from COVID-19. In nucleotides, the CDR3 is TGTGCCTGGAGTGGTGCTGGGGGCCAGCCCCAGCATTTT. It translates to CAWSGAGGQPQHF.